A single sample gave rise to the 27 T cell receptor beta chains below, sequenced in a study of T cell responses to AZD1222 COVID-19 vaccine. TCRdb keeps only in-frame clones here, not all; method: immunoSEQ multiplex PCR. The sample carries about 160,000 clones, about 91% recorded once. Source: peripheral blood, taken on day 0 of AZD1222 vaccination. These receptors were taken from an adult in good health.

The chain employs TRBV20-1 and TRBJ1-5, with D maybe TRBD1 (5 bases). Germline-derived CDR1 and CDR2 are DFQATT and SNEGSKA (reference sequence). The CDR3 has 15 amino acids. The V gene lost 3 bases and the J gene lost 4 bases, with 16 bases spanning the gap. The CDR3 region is CSASIPGGSNQPQHF. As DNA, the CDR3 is TGCAGTGCTAGTATCCCTGGGGGATCAAATCAGCCCCAGCATTTT.

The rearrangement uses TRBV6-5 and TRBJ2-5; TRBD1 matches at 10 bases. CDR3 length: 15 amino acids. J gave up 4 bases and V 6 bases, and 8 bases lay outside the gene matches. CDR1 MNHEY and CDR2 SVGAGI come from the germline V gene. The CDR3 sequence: CASRTGGRFGETQYF. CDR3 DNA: TGTGCCAGCAGGACAGGGGGCAGGTTTGGAGAGACCCAGTACTTC.

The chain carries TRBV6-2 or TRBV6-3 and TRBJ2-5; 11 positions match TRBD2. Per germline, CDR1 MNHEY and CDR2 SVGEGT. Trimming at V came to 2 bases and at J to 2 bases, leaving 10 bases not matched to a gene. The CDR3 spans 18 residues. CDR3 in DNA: TGTGCCAGCAGTTACCCCCGGCTAGCGGGGGGAGCACAAGAGACCCAGTACTTC. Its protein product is CASSYPRLAGGAQETQYF.

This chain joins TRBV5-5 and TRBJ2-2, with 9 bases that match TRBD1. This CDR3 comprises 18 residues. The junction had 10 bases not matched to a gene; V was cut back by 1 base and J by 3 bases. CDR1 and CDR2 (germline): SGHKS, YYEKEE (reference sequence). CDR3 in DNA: TGTGCCAGCAGCTTGAGCACTATGGGGACAGGGTACACCGGGGAGCTGTTTTTT. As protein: CASSLSTMGTGYTGELFF.

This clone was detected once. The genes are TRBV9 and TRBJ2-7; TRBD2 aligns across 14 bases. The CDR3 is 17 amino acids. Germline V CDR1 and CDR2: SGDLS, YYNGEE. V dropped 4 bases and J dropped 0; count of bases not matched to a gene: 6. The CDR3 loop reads CASSSGLAGGGSYEQYF. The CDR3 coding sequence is TGTGCCAGCAGCTCTGGACTAGCGGGGGGCGGCTCCTACGAGCAGTACTTC. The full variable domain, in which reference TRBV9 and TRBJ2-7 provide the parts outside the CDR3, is DSGVTQTPKHLITATGQRVTLRCSPRSGDLSVYWYQQSLDQGLQFLIQYYNGEERAKGNILERFSAQQFPDLHSELNLSSLELGDSALYFCASSSGLAGGGSYEQYFGPGTRLTVT.

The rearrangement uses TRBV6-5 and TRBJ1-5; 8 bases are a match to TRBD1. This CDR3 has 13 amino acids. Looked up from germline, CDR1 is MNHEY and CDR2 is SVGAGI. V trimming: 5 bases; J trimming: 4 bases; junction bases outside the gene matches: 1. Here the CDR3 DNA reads TGTGCCAGCAGTCAGGGGGCGAATCAGCCCCAGCATTTT. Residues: CASSQGANQPQHF.

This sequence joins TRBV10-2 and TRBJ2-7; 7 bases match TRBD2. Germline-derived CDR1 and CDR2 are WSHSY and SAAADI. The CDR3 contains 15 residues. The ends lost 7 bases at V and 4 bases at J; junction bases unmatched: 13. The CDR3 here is CASTAGEGLEYEQYF. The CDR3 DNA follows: TGCGCCAGCACCGCGGGGGAGGGTCTAGAGTACGAGCAGTACTTC.

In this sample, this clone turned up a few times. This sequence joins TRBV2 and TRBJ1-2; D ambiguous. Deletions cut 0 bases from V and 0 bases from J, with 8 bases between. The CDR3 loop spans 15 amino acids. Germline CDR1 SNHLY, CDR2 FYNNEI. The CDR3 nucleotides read TGTGCCAGCAGTGAAGCGGGCTTAGCTAACTATGGCTACACCTTC. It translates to CASSEAGLANYGYTF.

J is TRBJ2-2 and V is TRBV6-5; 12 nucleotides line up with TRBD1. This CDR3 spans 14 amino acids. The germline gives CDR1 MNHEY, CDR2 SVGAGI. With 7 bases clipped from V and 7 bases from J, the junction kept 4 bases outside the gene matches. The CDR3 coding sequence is TGTGCCAGCAAAGGGACAGGGGGCTTCGGGGAGCTGTTTTTT. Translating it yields CASKGTGGFGELFF.

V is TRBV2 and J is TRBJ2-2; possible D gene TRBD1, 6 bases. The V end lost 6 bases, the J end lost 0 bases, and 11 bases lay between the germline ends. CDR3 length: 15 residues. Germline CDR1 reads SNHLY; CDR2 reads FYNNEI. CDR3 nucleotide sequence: TGTGCCAGCAGCGCTAGGACAGCGAACACCGGGGAGCTGTTTTTT. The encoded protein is CASSARTANTGELFF.

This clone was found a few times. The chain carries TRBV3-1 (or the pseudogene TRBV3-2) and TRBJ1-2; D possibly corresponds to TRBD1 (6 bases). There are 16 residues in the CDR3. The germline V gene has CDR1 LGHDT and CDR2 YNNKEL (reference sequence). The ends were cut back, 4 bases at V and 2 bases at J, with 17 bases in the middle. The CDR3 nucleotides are TGTGCCAGCAGCCCAGTCCCCGACAGGCCGAACTATGGCTACACCTTC. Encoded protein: CASSPVPDRPNYGYTF.

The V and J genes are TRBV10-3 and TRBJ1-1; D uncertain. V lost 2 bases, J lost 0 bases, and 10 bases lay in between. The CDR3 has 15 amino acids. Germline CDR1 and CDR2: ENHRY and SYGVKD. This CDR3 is CAISEVASMNTEAFF. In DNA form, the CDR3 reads TGTGCCATCAGTGAGGTGGCCAGCATGAACACTGAAGCTTTCTTT.

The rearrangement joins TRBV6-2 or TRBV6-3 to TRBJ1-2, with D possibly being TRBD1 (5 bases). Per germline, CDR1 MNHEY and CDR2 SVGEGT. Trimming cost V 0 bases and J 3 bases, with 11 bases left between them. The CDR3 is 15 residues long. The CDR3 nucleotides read TGTGCCAGCAGTTACTCAAAGGGAGGGGACTATGGCTACACCTTC. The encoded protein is CASSYSKGGDYGYTF.

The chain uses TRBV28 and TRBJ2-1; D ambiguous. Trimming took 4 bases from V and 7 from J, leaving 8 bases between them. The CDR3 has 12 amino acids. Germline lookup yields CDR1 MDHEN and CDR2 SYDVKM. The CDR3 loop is CASSSWANEQFF. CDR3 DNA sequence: TGTGCCAGCAGTTCTTGGGCGAATGAGCAGTTCTTC.

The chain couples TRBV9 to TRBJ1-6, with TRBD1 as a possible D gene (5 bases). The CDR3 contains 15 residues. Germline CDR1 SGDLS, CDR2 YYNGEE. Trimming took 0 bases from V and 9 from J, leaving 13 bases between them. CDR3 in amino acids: CASSVASPGGSPLHF. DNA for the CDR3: TGTGCCAGCAGCGTAGCTTCACCCGGGGGTTCACCCCTCCACTTT.

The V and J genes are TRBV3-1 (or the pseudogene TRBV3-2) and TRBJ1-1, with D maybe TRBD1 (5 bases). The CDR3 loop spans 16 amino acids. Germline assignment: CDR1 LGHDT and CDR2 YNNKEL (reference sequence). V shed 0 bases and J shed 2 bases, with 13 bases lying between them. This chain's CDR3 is CASSQERQTVNTEAFF. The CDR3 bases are TGTGCCAGCAGCCAAGAGAGACAGACGGTAAACACTGAAGCTTTCTTT.

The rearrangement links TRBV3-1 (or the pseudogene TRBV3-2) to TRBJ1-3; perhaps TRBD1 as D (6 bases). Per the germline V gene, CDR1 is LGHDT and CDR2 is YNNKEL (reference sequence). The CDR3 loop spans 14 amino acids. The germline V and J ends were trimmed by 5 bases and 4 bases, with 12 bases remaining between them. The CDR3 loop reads CASSYQQGGNTIYF. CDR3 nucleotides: TGTGCCAGCAGCTACCAACAGGGAGGAAACACCATATATTTT.

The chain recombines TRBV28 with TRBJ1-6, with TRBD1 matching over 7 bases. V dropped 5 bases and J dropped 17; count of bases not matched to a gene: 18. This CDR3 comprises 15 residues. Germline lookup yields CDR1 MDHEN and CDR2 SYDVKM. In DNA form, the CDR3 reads TGTGCCAGCAGTCCCCTGCCGGGACAGCCTCGAAGAGTCCACTTT. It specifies CASSPLPGQPRRVHF.

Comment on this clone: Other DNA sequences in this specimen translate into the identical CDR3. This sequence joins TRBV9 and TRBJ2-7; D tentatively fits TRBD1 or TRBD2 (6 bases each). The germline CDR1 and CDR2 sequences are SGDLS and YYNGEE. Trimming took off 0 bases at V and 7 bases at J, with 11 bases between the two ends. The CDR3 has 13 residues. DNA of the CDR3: TGTGCCAGCAGCGTAGTAGGGGGGAGGGAGCAGTACTTC. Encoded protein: CASSVVGGREQYF.

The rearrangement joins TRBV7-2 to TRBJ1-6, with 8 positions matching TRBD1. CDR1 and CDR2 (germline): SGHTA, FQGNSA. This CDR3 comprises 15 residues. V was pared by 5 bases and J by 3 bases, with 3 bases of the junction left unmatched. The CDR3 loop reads CASSLGQGYNSPLHF. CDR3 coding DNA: TGTGCCAGCAGCCTAGGACAGGGCTATAATTCACCCCTCCACTTT.

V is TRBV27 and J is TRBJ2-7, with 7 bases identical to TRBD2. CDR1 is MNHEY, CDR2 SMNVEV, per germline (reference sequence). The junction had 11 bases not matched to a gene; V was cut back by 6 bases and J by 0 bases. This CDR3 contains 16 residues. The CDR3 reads CASSPEIASGSYEQYF. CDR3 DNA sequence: TGTGCCAGCAGCCCCGAGATCGCTAGCGGCTCCTACGAGCAGTACTTC.

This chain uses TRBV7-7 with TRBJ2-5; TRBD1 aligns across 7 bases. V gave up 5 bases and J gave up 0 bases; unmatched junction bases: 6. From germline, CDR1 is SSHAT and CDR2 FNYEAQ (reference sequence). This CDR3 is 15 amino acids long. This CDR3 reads CASSPGQNYQETQYF. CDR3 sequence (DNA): TGTGCCAGCAGCCCGGGACAGAACTACCAAGAGACCCAGTACTTC.

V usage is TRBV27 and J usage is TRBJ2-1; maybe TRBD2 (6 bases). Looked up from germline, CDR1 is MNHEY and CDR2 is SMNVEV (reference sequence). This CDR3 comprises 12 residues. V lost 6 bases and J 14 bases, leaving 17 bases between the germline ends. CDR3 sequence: CASSPMGGFEFF. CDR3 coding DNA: TGTGCCAGCAGCCCGATGGGGGGTTTTGAGTTCTTC.

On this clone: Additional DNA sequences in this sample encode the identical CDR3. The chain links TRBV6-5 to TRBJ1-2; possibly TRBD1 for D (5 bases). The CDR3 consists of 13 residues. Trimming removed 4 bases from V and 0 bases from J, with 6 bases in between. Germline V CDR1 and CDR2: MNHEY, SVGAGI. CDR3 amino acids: CASSSGPNYGYTF. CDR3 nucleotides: TGTGCCAGCAGTTCGGGACCTAACTATGGCTACACCTTC.

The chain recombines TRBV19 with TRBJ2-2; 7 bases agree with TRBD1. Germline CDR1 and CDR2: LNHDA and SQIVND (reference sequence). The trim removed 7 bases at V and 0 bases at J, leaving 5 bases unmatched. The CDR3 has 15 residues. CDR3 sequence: CASTTGTANTGELFF. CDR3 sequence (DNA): TGTGCCAGTACCACCGGGACAGCGAACACCGGGGAGCTGTTTTTT.

CDR3 in DNA: TGCAGCGTTGCACAGGGAGGTCAGCCCCAGCATTTT. The encoded protein is CSVAQGGQPQHF. The rearrangement uses TRBV29-1 and TRBJ1-5; the D gene is possibly TRBD1 (6 bases). Looked up from germline, CDR1 is SQVTM and CDR2 is ANQGSEA. The germline V and J ends were trimmed by 4 bases and 6 bases, with 10 bases remaining between them. CDR3 length equals 12 residues.

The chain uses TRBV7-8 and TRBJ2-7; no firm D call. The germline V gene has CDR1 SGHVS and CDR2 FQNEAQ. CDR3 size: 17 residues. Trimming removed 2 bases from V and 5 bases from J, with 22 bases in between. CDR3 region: CASSLSGLGTGRNEQYF. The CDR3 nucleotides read TGTGCCAGCAGCTTATCTGGATTAGGCACGGGCCGTAACGAGCAGTACTTC.